The T cell receptor beta chain under discussion was sequenced for a study of blood T cell repertoires in COVID-19. CDR3 length: 15 residues. Trimming shortened V by 3 bases and J by 4 bases, and 12 bases separated the two germline ends. In germline, CDR1 is MGHDK, CDR2 SYGVNS. Authors' processing steps: Estimates of nucleated cell counts were drawn from the amplification of reference gene primers. Using immunoSEQ multiplex PCR, the repertoire was profiled, and TCRdb retains in-frame clones only, with some absent. V, J and clone size were drawn from that table, and D and trimming were deduced from the DNA. The sample contains around 260,000 clones, approximately 89% of which appear only once.

V is TRBV25-1 and J is TRBJ1-4, with D possibly TRBD1 on 6 matching bases. The sample comprised peripheral blood. The clonotype originates from a man aged 35-49 years who had recovered from COVID-19. The CDR3 protein is CASSESDRFNEKLFF. CDR3 DNA sequence: TGTGCCAGCAGTGAGTCGGACAGATTTAATGAAAAACTGTTTTTT.